Described below is a single T cell receptor (beta chain) sequence and its context. What it binds is unknown. The data stem from a study of early T cells in non-severe SARS-CoV-2 infection. Study-level information: The study sequenced bulk RNA from unsorted whole blood, with chains unpaired. Overall study results and limits: Using VDJdb, the matching emphasized anti-spike CD8 responses while missing private and CD4 specificities.

The TCR library protocol was used to attach unique molecular identifiers. These identifiers were attached to individual cDNA molecules. TCRdb fed the 5' RACE reads into MiXCR, producing one record per CDR3 protein. This sample has 25,000 to 35,000 distinct CDR3 sequences, with about 3% found just once. Germline lookup yields CDR1 SGHTA and CDR2 FQGNSA. V lost 2 bases, J lost 10 bases, and 9 bases stayed unmatched. The CDR3 runs to 16 residues. The source is an adult who was a healthcare worker with PCR-confirmed SARS-CoV-2 infection or an uninfected control (not recorded which). The sample consisted of whole blood. This chain connects TRBV7-2 to TRBJ1-6; the match to TRBD1 covers 9 bases. CDR3 in amino acids: CASSLTWDRVGSPLHF. In DNA, the CDR3 is TGTGCCAGCAGCTTAACGTGGGACAGGGTAGGATCACCCCTCCACTTT.